This entry concerns a single T cell receptor beta chain. Its specificity is unknown. In germline, CDR1 is MNHEY, CDR2 SMNVEV (reference sequence). The CDR3 sequence is 14 residues long. Deletions cut 5 bases from V and 5 bases from J, with 12 bases between. Sequencing was performed with immunoSEQ multiplex PCR; in TCRdb, only in-frame clones are kept and a portion is missing. Here the sample spans some 150,000 clones, 75% to 95% being singletons. This sample stems from a study of T cell responses to AZD1222 COVID-19 vaccine. Findings and limits, study-wide: Mostly white British, mostly female donors; authors suggested clonal diversity may be underestimated. Distributed over spike, vaccine-associated CD4 TCRs predominated at 160-218 and 743-854.

The sequenced sample was peripheral blood, obtained 28 days after the second AZD1222 dose. The rearrangement uses TRBV27 and TRBJ1-4, with D tentatively TRBD1 (5 bases). This receptor was identified in an adult who received the AZD1222 COVID-19 vaccine. CDR3 residues: CASSRDSPNEKLFF. The DNA for the CDR3 is TGTGCCAGCAGTAGGGACTCCCCGAATGAAAAACTGTTTTTT.